The table lists the clone carrying this T cell receptor beta chain with a few counts. Its cognate antigen is unknown. The data were obtained in a study of T-cell reconstitution after alpha-beta-depleted transplantation in children. Findings and limits, study-wide: Hyperexpanded clones declined; after one year, newly produced T cells mostly supplied diversity. Several hundred expanded graft clones reportedly were the source of alpha-beta T cells about two months after transplant. High day-60 TCRbeta diversity in some patients came from surviving recipient T cells and thymic progenitors.

The library targeted TCRbeta and was prepared with unique molecular identifiers. TCRdb recomputed calls from the PCR reads with MiXCR, one row per CDR3 protein. The sample has about 250,000 distinct CDR3 sequences, under 30% seen once. The J segment lost 2 bases and the V segment lost 3 bases, leaving 1 base of the junction unmatched. The germline V gene has CDR1 DFQATT and CDR2 SNEGSKA (reference sequence). The CDR3 sequence is 13 residues long. The J gene is TRBJ2-3, the V gene TRBV20-1; 8 bases are shared with TRBD2. The input for sequencing was PBMCs, mostly from graft donor cells, taken 360 days after TCRalphabeta/CD19-depleted stem cell transplant. The clonotype comes from a female patient between 2 and 15 years old who had a stem cell transplant for congenital amegakaryocytic thrombocytopenia, so the T cells may come from the graft donor. The CDR3 is CSASGRATDTQYF. CDR3 coding DNA: TGCAGTGCTAGCGGGAGGGCCACAGATACGCAGTATTTT.